These T cell receptor beta chains were read from a single sample in a study of blood T cell repertoires in COVID-19. The repertoire was sequenced with immunoSEQ multiplex PCR; TCRdb's copy has only in-frame clones and lacks some. The sample includes about 80,000 clones, over 70% of them seen just once. Material: peripheral blood. The source of these receptors is a man older than 75 with acute or convalescent COVID-19. CDR3s include the opening cysteine and the closing phenylalanine or tryptophan. A D gene is named only where the DNA matches it firmly. The size field is filled for only some rows; it gives once, few, many or a size class.

j_call d_call clone_size v_call cdr3_aa cdr3_nt
TRBJ2-5 . . TRBV9 CASSVAPLPGETQYF TGTGCCAGCAGCGTAGCCCCCCTGCCGGGGGAGACCCAGTACTTC
TRBJ1-1 TRBD1 . TRBV7-3 CASRPTGGNTEAFF TGTGCCAGCAGACCTACAGGGGGTAACACTGAAGCTTTCTTT
TRBJ1-5 TRBD1 . TRBV20-1 CSASGTGGAFGNQPQHF TGCAGTGCTAGTGGGACAGGGGGCGCGTTTGGCAATCAGCCCCAGCATTTT
TRBJ1-4 . few TRBV5-1 CASSLGLTNEKLFF TGCGCCAGCAGCTTGGGACTGACTAATGAAAAACTGTTTTTT
TRBJ1-5 . . TRBV29-1 CSVGSGGSNQPQHF TGCAGCGTTGGTAGCGGGGGGAGCAATCAGCCCCAGCATTTT
TRBJ1-6 . . TRBV10-3 CATRGGESSSPLHF TGTGCCACGCGGGGTGGGGAGTCGAGCTCACCCCTCCACTTT
TRBJ1-2 . . TRBV9 CASTRLIQDYGYTF TGTGCCAGCACCCGATTAATTCAGGACTATGGCTACACCTTC
TRBJ1-1 TRBD1 . TRBV10-1 CASSEVGDRGKNTEAFF TGCGCCAGCAGTGAGGTAGGGGACAGGGGAAAGAACACTGAAGCTTTCTTT
TRBJ1-1 . . TRBV9 CASSVQGNTEAFF TGTGCCAGCAGCGTGCAGGGGAACACTGAAGCTTTCTTT
TRBJ1-1 TRBD1 . TRBV5-4 CASSLAGQATTEAFF TGTGCCAGCAGCTTGGCCGGACAGGCGACCACTGAAGCTTTCTTT
TRBJ1-1 . . TRBV6-1 CASSEYRDFLAFF TGTGCCAGCAGTGAATACCGGGACTTTCTCGCTTTCTTT
TRBJ2-3 TRBD2 . TRBV30 CAGDSGGGTDTQYF TGTGCCGGGGATAGCGGGGGGGGGACAGATACGCAGTATTTT
TRBJ2-7 TRBD2 . TRBV10-1 CASSFAGLARMSYEQYF TGCGCCAGCAGTTTTGCCGGACTAGCGAGGATGTCCTACGAGCAGTACTTC
TRBJ2-3 . . TRBV5-6 CASSLSGQIYTDTQYF TGTGCCAGCAGCTTGTCTGGACAGATTTACACAGATACGCAGTATTTT
TRBJ1-5 TRBD1 . TRBV4-1 CASSQQQGYQPQHF TGCGCCAGCAGCCAACAACAGGGGTATCAGCCCCAGCATTTT
TRBJ2-7 TRBD1 . TRBV2 CASARDRSSYEQYF TGTGCCAGCGCCCGGGACAGGAGCTCCTACGAGCAGTACTTC
TRBJ2-1 TRBD1 . TRBV11-1 CASSLGTGSGEQFF TGTGCCAGCAGCTTAGGGACAGGGAGCGGTGAGCAGTTCTTC
TRBJ2-5 . . TRBV5-5 CASSSWTSSAQETQYF TGTGCCAGCAGCTCATGGACTTCCAGCGCCCAAGAGACCCAGTACTTC
TRBJ2-7 TRBD1 . TRBV5-1 CASSLAPSGDRVYEQYF TGCGCCAGCAGCTTGGCACCCTCCGGGGACAGGGTCTACGAGCAGTACTTC
TRBJ2-7 TRBD1 . TRBV5-1 CASSPQAGQASYEQYF TGCGCCAGCAGCCCGCAGGCGGGACAGGCCTCCTACGAGCAGTACTTC
TRBJ1-4 TRBD1 . TRBV4-1 CASSQLRGTGKEKLFF TGCGCCAGCAGCCAACTCCGCGGGACAGGGAAGGAAAAACTGTTTTTT
TRBJ1-4 . . TRBV7-9 CASSPLEKLFF TGTGCCAGCAGCCCTCTAGAAAAACTGTTTTTT
TRBJ2-3 TRBD2 . TRBV2 CASRTGRGKLAGRTDTQYF TGTGCCAGCAGGACAGGCCGTGGTAAACTAGCGGGGAGGACAGATACGCAGTATTTT
TRBJ2-6 . . TRBV4-1 CASSQDLSTRSGANVLTF TGCGCCAGCAGCCAAGATTTGAGCACGCGCTCTGGGGCCAACGTCCTGACTTTC
TRBJ1-2 TRBD1 . TRBV11-2 CASSLGQGAHYGYTF TGTGCCAGCAGCTTAGGGCAGGGGGCACACTATGGCTACACCTTC
TRBJ1-2 . . TRBV19 CASSIGTEGYGYTF TGTGCCAGTAGTATAGGGACAGAAGGATATGGCTACACCTTC
TRBJ2-3 TRBD2 . TRBV7-8 CASSSRLAGGRVDTQYF TGTGCCAGCAGCTCTAGACTAGCGGGGGGTCGGGTAGATACGCAGTATTTT
TRBJ2-7 TRBD1 . TRBV27 CASSYKGQGIYEQYF TGTGCCAGCAGTTACAAGGGACAGGGGATCTACGAGCAGTACTTC
TRBJ2-2 . . TRBV6-5 CASTPTGTAGELFF TGTGCCAGCACCCCGACAGGTACGGCCGGGGAGCTGTTTTTT
TRBJ2-5 TRBD1 . TRBV3-1/TRBV3-2 CASSQSGQGGYQETQYF TGTGCCAGCAGCCAATCGGGACAGGGGGGGTACCAAGAGACCCAGTACTTC
TRBJ1-5 . . TRBV7-2 CASSLVEMRDQPQHF TGTGCCAGCAGCTTGGTGGAAATGAGGGATCAGCCCCAGCATTTT
TRBJ2-1 . . TRBV7-3 CASSLSGGAYNEQFF TGTGCCAGCAGCTTAAGCGGGGGCGCCTACAATGAGCAGTTCTTC
TRBJ1-2 . . TRBV30 CAWTPGVYGYTF TGTGCCTGGACCCCGGGGGTCTATGGCTACACCTTC
TRBJ2-3 TRBD2 once TRBV2 CASSGRGDNTDTQYF TGTGCCAGCAGTGGCCGGGGGGATAACACAGATACGCAGTATTTT
TRBJ2-2 TRBD2 . TRBV3-1/TRBV3-2 CASSQGGRWTSADTGELFF TGTGCCAGCAGCCAAGGGGGAAGGTGGACTAGCGCCGACACCGGGGAGCTGTTTTTT
TRBJ1-6 . many TRBV3-1/TRBV3-2 CASSQERGSPLHF TGTGCCAGCAGCCAAGAAAGAGGGTCACCCCTCCACTTT
TRBJ2-3 TRBD2 few TRBV7-3 CASSSKRGGTDTQYF TGTGCCAGCAGCTCTAAGCGGGGCGGCACAGATACGCAGTATTTT
TRBJ1-1 . once TRBV19 CASSPTGHITEAFF TGTGCCAGTAGTCCCACAGGGCATATAACTGAAGCTTTCTTT
TRBJ2-1 TRBD2 . TRBV28 CASSSGTSGYNEQFF TGTGCCAGCAGTTCCGGGACTAGCGGATACAATGAGCAGTTCTTC
TRBJ1-2 TRBD1 . TRBV18 CASSPPGQGNYGYTF TGTGCCAGCTCACCTCCGGGACAGGGGAACTATGGCTACACCTTC
TRBJ2-7 . . TRBV18 CASSKGLPASSYEQYF TGTGCCAGCTCGAAGGGACTTCCCGCAAGCTCCTACGAGCAGTACTTC
TRBJ2-1 TRBD2 . TRBV11-1 CASSPRTRTLRIEQFF TGTGCCAGCAGCCCCCGGACTAGGACCCTTCGTATTGAGCAGTTCTTC
TRBJ1-6 TRBD1 once TRBV7-8 CASSTGTGSSPLHF TGTGCCAGCAGCACCGGGACAGGGAGTTCACCCCTCCACTTT
TRBJ2-7 TRBD1 . TRBV20-1 CSARDRDEQYF TGCAGTGCCAGAGACAGGGACGAGCAGTACTTC
TRBJ1-5 TRBD1 . TRBV15 CATSRRTGFNQPQHF TGTGCCACCAGCCGCCGGACAGGTTTTAATCAGCCCCAGCATTTT
TRBJ1-1 . . TRBV18 CASSPRQVEGEAFF TGTGCCAGCTCACCACGACAGGTCGAAGGGGAAGCTTTCTTT
TRBJ1-1 . . TRBV11-2 CASSLRQSYTEAFF TGTGCCAGCAGCCTGCGACAGAGTTACACTGAAGCTTTCTTT
TRBJ2-7 TRBD2 . TRBV4-1 CASSQGLGLAGKSYEQYF TGCGCCAGCAGCCAAGGGCTAGGACTAGCGGGGAAATCCTACGAGCAGTACTTC
TRBJ1-6 . . TRBV6-4 CASRKQGLNNSPLHF TGTGCCAGCAGGAAGCAGGGGCTGAATAATTCACCCCTCCACTTT
TRBJ2-3 TRBD2 once TRBV19 CASSIRASGGTQYF TGTGCCAGTAGTATACGGGCTAGCGGGGGGACGCAGTATTTT
TRBJ2-5 TRBD1 . TRBV29-1 CSGGSGGAETQYF TGCAGCGGGGGGTCAGGGGGCGCAGAGACCCAGTACTTC
TRBJ2-5 TRBD2 . TRBV5-4 CASSPGGARETQYF TGTGCCAGCAGCCCCGGGGGGGCCAGGGAGACCCAGTACTTC
TRBJ2-6 . . TRBV19 CASRTQSSGANVLTF TGTGCCAGTAGGACACAGAGCTCTGGGGCCAACGTCCTGACTTTC
TRBJ1-1 TRBD1 . TRBV2 CASSVGQGRPPFF TGTGCCAGCAGTGTTGGACAGGGCAGGCCTCCTTTCTTT
TRBJ1-1 . few TRBV27 CASRRDKFGTEAFF TGTGCCAGCAGACGCGACAAATTTGGGACTGAAGCTTTCTTT
TRBJ2-1 . . TRBV3-1/TRBV3-2 CASSQGNQGREQFF TGTGCCAGCAGCCAAGGGAATCAGGGGCGAGAGCAGTTCTTC
TRBJ2-1 TRBD1 . TRBV11-2 CASTSRDSSYNEQFF TGTGCCAGCACCAGCCGGGACAGTTCCTACAATGAGCAGTTCTTC
TRBJ2-1 . . TRBV5-1 CASMQGQSSYNEQFF TGCGCCAGCATGCAAGGACAGAGCTCCTACAATGAGCAGTTCTTC
TRBJ2-3 . . TRBV2 CASRRGRGADTQYF TGTGCCAGCCGAAGGGGGCGGGGGGCAGATACGCAGTATTTT